The 18 T cell receptor beta chains below all came from one sample that was sequenced in a study of blood T cell repertoires in COVID-19. Using immunoSEQ multiplex PCR, the repertoire was profiled, and TCRdb retains in-frame clones only, with some absent. Of roughly 320,000 clones in the sample, roughly 89% were seen once. Source material: peripheral blood. The origin of the receptors is a woman aged 25 to 39 with COVID-19, enrolled during active disease.

The CDR3 protein is CASSFPGANYGYTF. The CDR3 DNA sequence: TGTGCCAGCAGCTTTCCAGGCGCTAACTATGGCTACACCTTC. The chain employs TRBV7-2 and TRBJ1-2; no firm D call. The CDR3 is 14 amino acids. The V gene's germline CDR1 is SGHTA and CDR2 FQGNSA. Between the trimmed V and J ends, which lost 3 bases and 0 bases, there was a span of 8 bases.

V gene TRBV3-1 (or the pseudogene TRBV3-2) combines with J gene TRBJ2-1, with TRBD2 identical over 7 bases. The trim removed 2 bases at V and 7 bases at J, leaving 2 bases unmatched. The CDR3 contains 13 residues. From germline, CDR1 is LGHDT and CDR2 YNNKEL (reference sequence). The chain's CDR3 is CASSQSGVNEQFF. As DNA, the CDR3 is TGTGCCAGCAGCCAAAGCGGGGTAAATGAGCAGTTCTTC.

The chain joins TRBV18 to TRBJ2-6; TRBD1 matches 9 bases. This CDR3 is 19 amino acids long. Trimming cost V 3 bases and J 4 bases; bases outside gene matches: 13. The germline V gene has CDR1 KGHSH and CDR2 LQKENI. The CDR3, as DNA: TGTGCCAGCTCACCTTTATCCGGACAGGGGAGAGGAGGGGCCAACGTCCTGACTTTC. Translation gives CASSPLSGQGRGGANVLTF.

The chain has TRBV5-4 and TRBJ1-2; D not certain. V was pared by 1 base and J by 4 bases, with 8 bases between. The CDR3 consists of 13 residues. Germline loops: CDR1 SGHNT, CDR2 YYREEE (reference sequence). The CDR3 nucleotides are TGTGCCAGCAGCTTGAACTCCCTCTATGGCTACACCTTC. This gives the protein CASSLNSLYGYTF.

V is TRBV5-4 and J is TRBJ2-7; 7 bases align to TRBD1. J was trimmed by 6 bases and V by 4 bases; bases with no gene match: 7. There are 13 residues in the CDR3. CDR1 and CDR2 from the germline V gene are SGHNT and YYREEE (reference sequence). The CDR3 loop is CASSTYRGGEQYV. The CDR3, as DNA: TGTGCCAGCAGCACCTACAGGGGCGGCGAGCAGTACGTC.

The chain carries TRBV12-2 and TRBJ1-2; the D segment call TRBD1 is taken from the table without a DNA check. TRBV12-2 corresponds to a pseudogene. This CDR3 has 15 residues. CDR3 sequence: CASRCTQGVNYGYTF. The CDR3, as DNA: TGTGCAAGTCGCTGTACGCAGGGGGTTAACTATGGCTACACCTTC.

The V gene is TRBV6-5, the J gene TRBJ2-7; 13 positions agree with TRBD2. Per the germline V gene, CDR1 is MNHEY and CDR2 is SVGAGI. The V gene end was trimmed by 6 bases and the J gene end by 3 bases; junction bases not matched to a gene: 2. This CDR3 is 14 amino acids long. The CDR3 loop is CASRLAGGNYEQYV. The DNA for the CDR3 is TGTGCCAGCAGACTAGCGGGGGGGAACTACGAGCAGTACGTC.

In nucleotides, the CDR3 is TGTGCCAGCAGCTTGTACGGGGGGGCCGGAGAGACCCAGTACTTC. Encoded protein: CASSLYGGAGETQYF. The V gene is TRBV5-6, the J gene TRBJ2-5, with 8 bases that match TRBD2. CDR3 length equals 15 residues. V gave up 1 base and J gave up 4 bases; unmatched junction bases: 6. Per the germline V gene, CDR1 is SGHDT and CDR2 is YYEEEE.

V and J are TRBV6-5 and TRBJ1-1; no reliable D call. Germline-derived CDR1 and CDR2 are MNHEY and SVGAGI. V gave up 6 bases and J gave up 1 base, with 12 bases separating them. This CDR3 contains 14 residues. CDR3 bases: TGTGCCAGCAGCTCTTACACTAGGAACACTGAAGCTTTCTTT. Its translation is CASSSYTRNTEAFF.

The chain has TRBV10-1 and TRBJ2-1, with TRBD2 matching 7 bases. The CDR3 consists of 16 residues. V gave up 6 bases and J gave up 4 bases; unmatched junction bases: 12. Germline CDR1 and CDR2: WNHNN and SYGVQD (reference sequence). The CDR3 DNA follows: TGCGCCAGCAGCTTGACAGCGATGGGGGGGTACAATGAGCAGTTCTTC. Its protein product is CASSLTAMGGYNEQFF.

The chain carries TRBV6-5 and TRBJ1-6; 9 bases agree with TRBD1. Germline-derived CDR1 and CDR2 are MNHEY and SVGAGI. With 9 bases clipped from V and 13 bases from J, the junction kept 10 bases outside the gene matches. The CDR3 is made up of 13 amino acids. CDR3 protein: CASSGTGLYPLHF. For the CDR3, the DNA is TGTGCCAGTTCCGGGACAGGGCTTTACCCCCTCCACTTT.

The gene calls are TRBV7-9 and TRBJ1-5, with D unresolved. Trimming removed 4 bases from V and 1 base from J, with 8 bases in between. Germline CDR1 reads SEHNR; CDR2 reads FQNEAQ (reference sequence). The CDR3 covers 14 residues. In DNA, the CDR3 is TGTGCCAGCAGCTCCTCAAGCAGCAATCAGCCCCAGCATTTT. Its translation: CASSSSSSNQPQHF.

The chain combines TRBV5-4 with TRBJ1-2; 8 bases match TRBD1. The ends lost 4 bases at V and 8 bases at J; junction bases unmatched: 13. Germline V gene lookup returns CDR1 SGHNT and CDR2 YYREEE (reference sequence). The length of the CDR3 is 15 residues. The CDR3 region has the DNA TGTGCCAGCAGCATCGGACAGGGAGTGGGGGAAGGCTACACCTTC. It codes for CASSIGQGVGEGYTF.

This clone was counted once. The chain carries TRBV7-8 and TRBJ1-5; TRBD1 matches 9 bases. The length of the CDR3 is 16 residues. Per the germline V gene, CDR1 is SGHVS and CDR2 is FQNEAQ. V was clipped by 3 bases and J by 4 bases; unmatched bases: 7. The CDR3 here is CASSLGQGGSNQPQHF. DNA of the CDR3: TGTGCCAGCAGCTTGGGACAGGGTGGGTCAAATCAGCCCCAGCATTTT.

The chain combines TRBV5-1 with TRBJ2-5, with a weak D call TRBD1 (5 bases). CDR1 is SGHRS, CDR2 YFSETQ, per germline. Trimming stripped 1 base from V and 3 bases from J, with 10 bases between. There are 14 residues in the CDR3. In DNA, the CDR3 is TGCGCCAGCAGCTTGACAGGTTTGAAAGAGACCCAGTACTTC. Residues: CASSLTGLKETQYF.

The gene calls are TRBV28 and TRBJ1-6; TRBD1 agrees at 9 bases. This CDR3 is 14 amino acids long. With V trimmed by 5 bases and J by 9 bases, 5 bases remained unmatched. Germline-derived CDR1 and CDR2 are MDHEN and SYDVKM. The CDR3: CASSPGQGFSPLHF. The CDR3 nucleotides read TGTGCCAGCAGTCCCGGACAGGGGTTTTCACCCCTCCACTTT.

This sequence joins TRBV5-1 and TRBJ1-3, with TRBD1 identical over 8 bases. Germline trimming cut 3 bases from V and 2 bases from J; bases unmatched to any gene: 10. The CDR3 has 17 amino acids. In germline, CDR1 is SGHRS, CDR2 YFSETQ. The CDR3 loop reads CASSSTGDGYAGNTIYF. The CDR3 DNA follows: TGCGCCAGCAGCTCGACAGGGGACGGCTACGCTGGAAACACCATATATTTT.

The chain couples TRBV12-5 to TRBJ1-4, with a possible D match to TRBD1 (5 bases). The V end lost 7 bases, the J end lost 7 bases, and 19 bases lay between the germline ends. Germline V gene lookup returns CDR1 LGHNT and CDR2 FRNRAP. CDR3 length: 15 amino acids. CDR3 residues: CASATSGGTGEKLFF. CDR3 DNA: TGTGCTAGTGCCACCTCAGGAGGGACGGGTGAAAAACTGTTTTTT.